A single sample is the source of the 25 T cell receptor beta chains below, sequenced in a study of T cells after yellow fever vaccination. TCRdb analysed the 5' RACE reads with MiXCR anew, one entry per CDR3 protein. Of around 550,000 distinct CDR3 sequences in the sample, 15% to 20% were seen once. Sequencing was performed on PBMCs, taken 15 days after the yellow fever booster vaccination. The receptors were gathered from a man aged 25-40 years who received the YFV17D yellow fever vaccine.

This chain joins TRBV20-1 and TRBJ2-7; 7 nucleotides align to TRBD2. CDR1 is DFQATT and CDR2 is SNEGSKA in the germline V gene (reference sequence). The V gene end was trimmed by 3 bases and the J gene end by 4 bases; junction bases not matched to a gene: 6. This CDR3 has 13 amino acids. CDR3 in DNA: TGCAGTGCTAGCTCCTGGGGGGGGTACGAGCAGTACTTC. Translation: CSASSWGGYEQYF.

This chain connects TRBV20-1 to TRBJ2-5; 12 positions match TRBD1. V trimming: 5 bases; J trimming: 4 bases; junction bases outside the gene matches: 8. The CDR3 contains 15 residues. The germline V gene encodes CDR1 DFQATT and CDR2 SNEGSKA (reference sequence). Here the CDR3 reads CSARPGTGGAETQYF. The CDR3 DNA follows: TGCAGTGCTCGGCCCGGGACAGGGGGCGCAGAGACCCAGTACTTC.

This clonotype was recorded at least ten times. This chain links TRBV5-1 with TRBJ2-1; TRBD2 is a possible D gene (6 bases). The ends were cut back, 4 bases at V and 0 bases at J, with 11 bases in the middle. From germline, CDR1 is SGHRS and CDR2 YFSETQ. The CDR3 runs to 15 residues. The CDR3 is CASSVAASSYNEQFF. In DNA, the CDR3 is TGCGCCAGCAGCGTAGCGGCTAGCTCCTACAATGAGCAGTTCTTC.

The table lists this clonotype with a few counts. The chain couples TRBV21-1 to TRBJ1-1. TRBV21-1 constitutes a pseudogene. This CDR3 region has 12 residues. CDR3 coding DNA: TGTGCCAGGGCGATGACCAACACTGAAGCTTTCTTT. This translates into CARAMTNTEAFF.

A few counts support this clonotype. This rearrangement joins TRBV6-2 or TRBV6-3 to TRBJ1-1; no firm D call. The CDR3 runs 14 residues. Trimming stripped 2 bases from V and 1 base from J, with 8 bases between. CDR1 is MNHEY, CDR2 SVGEGT, per germline. The CDR3 protein is CASSYGHQNTEAFF. DNA for the CDR3: TGTGCCAGCAGTTACGGGCACCAGAACACTGAAGCTTTCTTT.

This clonotype has just a few counts. The chain links TRBV4-2 to TRBJ2-5; 7 nucleotides match TRBD1. The germline CDR1 and CDR2 sequences are LGHNA and YNFKEQ. The CDR3 covers 15 residues. V lost 2 bases, J lost 5 bases, and 8 bases stayed unmatched. The CDR3 is CASSQLSGGAETQYF. CDR3 nucleotide sequence: TGTGCCAGCAGCCAACTATCAGGGGGAGCGGAGACCCAGTACTTC.

The V and J genes are TRBV19 and TRBJ2-1; 11 nucleotides agree with TRBD2. The germline gives CDR1 LNHDA, CDR2 SQIVND (reference sequence). Trimming took 1 base from V and 10 from J; bases not matched to a gene: 6. The CDR3 is 15 residues long. The CDR3 DNA sequence: TGTGCCAGTAGTATAGTTGGCCTAGCGGGAGGCGAGCAGTTCTTC. The encoded protein is CASSIVGLAGGEQFF.

This clonotype was seen a handful of times. The CDR3: CASSPQRETGELFF. CDR3 nucleotides: TGTGCCAGCTCACCCCAGCGGGAGACCGGGGAGCTGTTTTTT. The chain employs TRBV18 and TRBJ2-2, with 8 bases aligning to TRBD2. After removal of 3 bases from V and 5 bases from J, the junction contained 2 bases not matched to a gene. Germline CDR1 KGHSH, CDR2 LQKENI. This CDR3 is built from 14 residues. Supplemented by reference TRBV18 and TRBJ2-2, the full variable domain reads NAGVMQNPRHLVRRRGQEARLRCSPMKGHSHVYWYRQLPEEGLKFMVYLQKENIIDESGMPKERFSAEFPKEGPSILRIQQVVRGDSAAYFCASSPQRETGELFFGEGSRLTVL.

The rearrangement links TRBV4-1 to TRBJ2-5; 9 bases are a match to TRBD2. Germline V gene sequence: CDR1 MGHRA, CDR2 YSYEKL. The CDR3 runs 16 residues. V dropped 1 base and J dropped 1; count of bases not matched to a gene: 4. The CDR3 region is CASSQGSGRTQETQYF. DNA of the CDR3: TGCGCCAGCAGCCAAGGCAGCGGGAGGACCCAAGAGACCCAGTACTTC.

The rearrangement uses TRBV18 and TRBJ2-5; D is uncertain. Germline V CDR1 and CDR2: KGHSH, LQKENI. The CDR3 length is 15 residues. Trimming removed 2 bases from V and 1 base from J, with 11 bases in between. Here the CDR3 reads CASSPGLHPQETQYF. CDR3 sequence (DNA): TGTGCCAGCTCACCAGGGCTCCACCCCCAAGAGACCCAGTACTTC.

The V and J genes are TRBV7-2 and TRBJ2-5, with D hard to call. Germline CDR1 and CDR2: SGHTA and FQGNSA. The CDR3 has 13 amino acids. V was clipped by 5 bases and J by 2 bases, with 9 bases between them. The CDR3 DNA sequence: TGTGCCAGCAGCAGCTACTTACAAGAGACCCAGTACTTC. This translates into CASSSYLQETQYF.

This clonotype was seen more than once but under ten times. This chain joins TRBV7-2 and TRBJ2-5, with TRBD1 matching over 7 bases. Germline CDR1 and CDR2: SGHTA and FQGNSA. CDR3 size: 15 residues. With V trimmed by 6 bases and J by 2 bases, 9 bases remained unmatched. In nucleotides, the CDR3 is TGTGCCAGCAGTCTAGACAGGGCCTATCAAGAGACCCAGTACTTC. Protein product: CASSLDRAYQETQYF.

The chain carries TRBV7-2 and TRBJ1-4; D gene uncertain. V shed 4 bases and J shed 2 bases, with 8 bases lying between them. The CDR3 sequence is 14 residues long. Germline CDR1 is SGHTA and CDR2 is FQGNSA. Here the CDR3 DNA reads TGTGCCAGCAGCTCGACGGTGACTAATGAAAAACTGTTTTTT. As protein: CASSSTVTNEKLFF.

V and J are TRBV25-1 and TRBJ1-4; D is unresolved. The CDR3 has 11 amino acids. Trimming removed 5 bases from V and 13 bases from J, with 11 bases in between. Germline lookup yields CDR1 MGHDK and CDR2 SYGVNS. CDR3: CASSQAGRLFF. In DNA, the CDR3 is TGTGCCAGCAGTCAGGCCGGTAGACTGTTTTTT.

This clonotype was counted between two and nine times. The genes are TRBV20-1 and TRBJ1-1; D gene uncertain. This CDR3 comprises 14 residues. V was clipped by 0 bases and J by 4 bases, with 12 bases between them. Per the germline V gene, CDR1 is DFQATT and CDR2 is SNEGSKA (reference sequence). The CDR3 coding sequence is TGCAGTGCTAGAGATCCACGGGCTGGCACTGAAGCTTTCTTT. Its protein is CSARDPRAGTEAFF.

The gene calls are TRBV12-3 or TRBV12-4 and TRBJ2-7; tentatively, D is TRBD1 or TRBD2 (6 bases each). Deletions cut 4 bases from V and 6 bases from J, with 13 bases between. The CDR3 covers 13 residues. The CDR3: CASSWDRGREQYF. The CDR3 nucleotides read TGTGCCAGCAGTTGGGACCGGGGGCGCGAGCAGTACTTC.

The chain is built from TRBV20-1 and TRBJ2-1; the D is unclear. Trimming removed 6 bases from V and 4 bases from J, with 4 bases in between. Germline V gene data show CDR1 as DFQATT and CDR2 as SNEGSKA (reference sequence). This CDR3 is 10 amino acids long. CDR3 in amino acids: CSAEYNEQFF. CDR3 DNA: TGCAGTGCAGAGTACAATGAGCAGTTCTTC.

The chain couples TRBV19 to TRBJ2-1; no clear D gene. The CDR3 is 13 residues long. Germline CDR1 reads LNHDA; CDR2 reads SQIVND (reference sequence). Trimming cost V 3 bases and J 4 bases, with 7 bases left between them. The CDR3 region has the DNA TGTGCCAGTAGTATTAGTGAATACAATGAGCAGTTCTTC. Its protein product is CASSISEYNEQFF. Full variable domain (missing parts from reference TRBV19 and TRBJ2-1): DGGITQSPKYLFRKEGQNVTLSCEQNLNHDAMYWYRQDPGQGLRLIYYSQIVNDFQKGDIAEGYSVSREKKESFPLTVTSAQKNPTAFYLCASSISEYNEQFFGPGTRLTVL.

V is TRBV7-2 and J is TRBJ2-7; D possibly uses TRBD1 or TRBD2 (5 bases each). The ends were cut back, 4 bases at V and 3 bases at J, with 16 bases in the middle. The CDR3 runs to 15 residues. Germline CDR1 is SGHTA and CDR2 is FQGNSA. The chain's CDR3 is CASSSSGRENYEQYF. CDR3 nucleotides: TGTGCCAGCAGCTCGTCGGGACGAGAAAACTACGAGCAGTACTTC.

This clonotype turned up a few times. The chain carries TRBV12-3 or TRBV12-4 and TRBJ1-4; D remains ambiguous. Between the trimmed V and J ends, which lost 1 base and 6 bases, there was a span of 9 bases. The CDR3 consists of 14 residues. Written as DNA, the CDR3 is TGTGCCAGCAGTTTAGGGCGGCCACATGAAAAACTGTTTTTT. Encoded protein: CASSLGRPHEKLFF.

This clonotype turned up a few times. The J gene is TRBJ2-7, the V gene TRBV3-1; 11 nucleotides line up with TRBD1. CDR1 is LGHDT and CDR2 is YNNKEL in the germline V gene (reference sequence). V lost 7 bases and J lost 6; bases outside the gene matches: 5. The CDR3 runs 13 residues. CDR3 loop: CASKGTGGSEQYF. CDR3 DNA: TGTGCCAGCAAAGGGACAGGGGGTTCCGAGCAGTACTTC.

The sample holds a few counts of this clonotype. The chain employs TRBV7-9 and TRBJ2-3, with 8 bases lining up with TRBD2. This CDR3 contains 15 residues. J gave up 0 bases and V 3 bases, and 2 bases lay outside the gene matches. CDR1 is SEHNR and CDR2 is FQNEAQ in the germline V gene (reference sequence). In DNA form, the CDR3 reads TGTGCCAGCAGCTTGCGGGAGGTGAGCACAGATACGCAGTATTTT. Encoded protein: CASSLREVSTDTQYF.

This clonotype has just a few counts. The chain joins TRBV20-1 to TRBJ1-5; tentatively, D is TRBD1 (6 bases). The CDR3 consists of 14 residues. Between the trimmed V and J ends, which lost 7 bases and 6 bases, there was a span of 19 bases. In germline, CDR1 is DFQATT, CDR2 SNEGSKA (reference sequence). CDR3 loop: CSVLQEGERQPQHF. The CDR3 nucleotides are TGCAGTGTCCTACAGGAGGGGGAGCGTCAGCCCCAGCATTTT.

V gene TRBV11-2 combines with J gene TRBJ1-3; D call uncertain. Germline V gene lookup returns CDR1 SGHAT and CDR2 FQNNGV. V shed 1 base and J shed 0 bases, with 25 bases lying between them. The CDR3 consists of 21 residues. The CDR3 bases are TGTGCCAGCAGCTTAGGGGCAGGTCCCGGGCCCCCAGGACCCTCTGGAAACACCATATATTTT. Protein sequence: CASSLGAGPGPPGPSGNTIYF.

This clonotype was counted a few times. The chain uses TRBV6-2 or TRBV6-3 and TRBJ2-1, with D maybe TRBD2 (5 bases). Germline loops: CDR1 MNHEY, CDR2 SVGEGT. CDR3 length equals 12 residues. Trimming stripped 5 bases from V and 6 bases from J, with 8 bases between. This CDR3 is CASSPSPNEQFF. Here the CDR3 DNA reads TGTGCCAGCAGTCCTAGCCCCAATGAGCAGTTCTTC.